These 3 T cell receptor beta chains were sequenced from one sample in a study of blood T cell repertoires in COVID-19. Clones were sequenced by immunoSEQ multiplex PCR, and TCRdb holds only the in-frame ones, with some missing. The sample gives some 74,000 clones, approximately 91% of which show up once; just over 2.5% is in the top ten. Sequencing used peripheral blood. The receptors stem from a man aged 50-59 years with COVID-19, enrolled during active disease.

This chain links TRBV11-2 with TRBJ1-5; D not certain. Trimming took off 1 base at V and 2 bases at J, with 9 bases between the two ends. The CDR3 contains 15 residues. Germline assignment: CDR1 SGHAT and CDR2 FQNNGV. This chain's CDR3 is CASSLAPEGNQPQHF. CDR3 nucleotide sequence: TGTGCCAGCAGCTTAGCCCCCGAGGGCAATCAGCCCCAGCATTTT.

V gene TRBV4-3 combines with J gene TRBJ2-1; the D gene is possibly TRBD2 (5 bases). V lost 3 bases, J lost 6 bases, and 9 bases lay in between. The CDR3 sequence is 13 residues long. CDR1 LGHNA and CDR2 YSLEER come from the germline V gene. The CDR3 sequence is CASSQDLPNEQFF. CDR3 bases: TGCGCCAGCAGCCAGGACTTGCCCAATGAGCAGTTCTTC.

J is TRBJ2-7 and V is TRBV10-3, with D hard to call. CDR3 length equals 15 residues. Germline assignment: CDR1 ENHRY and CDR2 SYGVKD. Trimming shortened V by 6 bases and J by 0 bases, and 15 bases separated the two germline ends. CDR3 in amino acids: CAISDPNTVSYEQYF. CDR3 nucleotide sequence: TGTGCCATCAGCGACCCAAATACAGTCTCCTACGAGCAGTACTTC.